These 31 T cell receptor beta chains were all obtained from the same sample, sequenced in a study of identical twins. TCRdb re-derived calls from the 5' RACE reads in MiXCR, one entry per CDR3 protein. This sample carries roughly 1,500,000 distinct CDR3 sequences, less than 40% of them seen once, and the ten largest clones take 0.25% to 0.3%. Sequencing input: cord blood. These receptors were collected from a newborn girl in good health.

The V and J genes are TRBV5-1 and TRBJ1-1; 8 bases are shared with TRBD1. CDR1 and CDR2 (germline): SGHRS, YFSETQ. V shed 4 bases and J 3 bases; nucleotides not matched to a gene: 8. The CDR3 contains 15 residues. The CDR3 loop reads CASSPTTGAHTEAFF. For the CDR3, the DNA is TGCGCCAGCAGCCCGACGACAGGGGCACACACTGAAGCTTTCTTT.

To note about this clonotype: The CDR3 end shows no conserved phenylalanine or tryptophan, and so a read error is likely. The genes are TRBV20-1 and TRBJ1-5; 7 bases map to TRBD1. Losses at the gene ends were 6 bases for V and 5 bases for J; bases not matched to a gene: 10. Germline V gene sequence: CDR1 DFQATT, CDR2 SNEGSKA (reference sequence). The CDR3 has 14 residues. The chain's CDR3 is CSAPDRFVHQPQHC. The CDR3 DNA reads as TGCAGTGCGCCGGACAGGTTTGTTCATCAGCCCCAGCATTGT.

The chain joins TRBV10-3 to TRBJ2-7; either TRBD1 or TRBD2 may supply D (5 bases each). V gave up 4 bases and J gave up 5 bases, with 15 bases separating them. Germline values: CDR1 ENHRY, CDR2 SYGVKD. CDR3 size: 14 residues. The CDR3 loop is CAISGSGPPDEQYF. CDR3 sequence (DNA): TGTGCCATCAGTGGATCGGGACCCCCGGACGAGCAGTACTTC.

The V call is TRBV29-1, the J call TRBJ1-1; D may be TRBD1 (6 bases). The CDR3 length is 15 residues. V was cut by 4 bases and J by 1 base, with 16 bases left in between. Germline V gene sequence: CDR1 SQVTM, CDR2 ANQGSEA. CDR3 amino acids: CSVGGVWGANTEAFF. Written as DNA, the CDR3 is TGCAGCGTTGGGGGGGTTTGGGGGGCGAACACTGAAGCTTTCTTT. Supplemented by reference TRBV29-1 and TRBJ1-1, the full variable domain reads SAVISQKPSRDICQRGTSLTIQCQVDSQVTMMFWYRQQPGQSLTLIATANQGSEATYESGFVIDKFPISRPNLTFSTLTVSNMSPEDSSIYLCSVGGVWGANTEAFFGQGTRLTVV.

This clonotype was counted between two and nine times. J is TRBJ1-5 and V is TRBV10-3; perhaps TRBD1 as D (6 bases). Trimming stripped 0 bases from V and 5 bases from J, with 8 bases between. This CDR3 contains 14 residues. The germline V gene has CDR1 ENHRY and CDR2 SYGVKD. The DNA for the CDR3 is TGTGCCATCAGTGAGTCCGCAGGGGATCAGCCCCAGCATTTT. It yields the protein CAISESAGDQPQHF.

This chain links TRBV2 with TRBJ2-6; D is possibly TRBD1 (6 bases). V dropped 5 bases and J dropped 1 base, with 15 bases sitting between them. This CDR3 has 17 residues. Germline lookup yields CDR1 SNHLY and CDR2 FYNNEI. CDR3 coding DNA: TGTGCCAGCAGTAACCCGGACAGCCCTTCTGGGGCCAACGTCCTGACTTTC. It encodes CASSNPDSPSGANVLTF.

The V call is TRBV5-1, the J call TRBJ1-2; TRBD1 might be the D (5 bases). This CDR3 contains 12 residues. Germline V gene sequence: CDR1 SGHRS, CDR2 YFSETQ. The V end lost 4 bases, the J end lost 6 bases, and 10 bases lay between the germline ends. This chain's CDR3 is CASSLDIDGYTF. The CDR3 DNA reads TGCGCCAGCAGCCTGGACATTGATGGCTACACCTTC.

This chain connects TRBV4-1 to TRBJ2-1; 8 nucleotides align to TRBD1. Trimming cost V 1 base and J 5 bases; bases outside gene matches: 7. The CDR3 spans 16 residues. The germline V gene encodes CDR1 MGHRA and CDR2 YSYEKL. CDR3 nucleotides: TGCGCCAGCAGCCAAGCCACCGGGACAGGAAACAATGAGCAGTTCTTC. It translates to CASSQATGTGNNEQFF.

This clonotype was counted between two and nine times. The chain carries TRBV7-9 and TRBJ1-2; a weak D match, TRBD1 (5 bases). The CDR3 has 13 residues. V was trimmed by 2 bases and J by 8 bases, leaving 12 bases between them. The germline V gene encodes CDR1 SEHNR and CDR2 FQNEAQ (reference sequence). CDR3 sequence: CASSLSGTDGYTF. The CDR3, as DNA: TGTGCCAGCAGCTTAAGCGGGACCGACGGCTACACCTTC.

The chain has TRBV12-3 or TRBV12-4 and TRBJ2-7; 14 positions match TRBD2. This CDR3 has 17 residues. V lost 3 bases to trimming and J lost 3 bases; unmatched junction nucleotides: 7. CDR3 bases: TGTGCCAGCAGTTTTGAGGGACTAGCGGGAGCGCTCTACGAGCAGTACTTC. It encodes CASSFEGLAGALYEQYF.

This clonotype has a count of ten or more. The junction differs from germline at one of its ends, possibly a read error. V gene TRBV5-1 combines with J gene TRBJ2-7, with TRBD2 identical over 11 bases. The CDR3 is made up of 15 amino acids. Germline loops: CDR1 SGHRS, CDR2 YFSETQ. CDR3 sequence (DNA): TGTGCCAGCAGCTTAGCTAGCGGGGGGTACAACGAGCAGTACTTC. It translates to CASSLASGGYNEQYF. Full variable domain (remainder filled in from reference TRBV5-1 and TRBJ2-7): KAGVTQTPRYLIKTRGQQVTLSCSPISGHRSVSWYQQTPGQGLQFLFEYFSETQRNKGNFPGRFSGRQFSNSRSEMNVSTLELGDSALYLCASSLASGGYNEQYFGPGTRLTVT.

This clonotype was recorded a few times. DNA for the CDR3: TGCGCCAGCAGCTTGGGGCCAGGGGGCAGACGGTACGAGCAGTACTTC. Translating gives CASSLGPGGRRYEQYF. The chain couples TRBV5-1 to TRBJ2-7; 8 bases fit TRBD1. Germline loops: CDR1 SGHRS, CDR2 YFSETQ. The CDR3 sequence is 16 residues long. V lost 0 bases and J lost 4; bases outside the gene matches: 9.

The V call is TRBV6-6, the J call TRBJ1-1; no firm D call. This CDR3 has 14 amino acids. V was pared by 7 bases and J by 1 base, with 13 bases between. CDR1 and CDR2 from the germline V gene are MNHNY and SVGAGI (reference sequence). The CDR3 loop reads CASKPQKTNTEAFF. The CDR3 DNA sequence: TGTGCCAGCAAGCCACAGAAAACGAACACTGAAGCTTTCTTT.

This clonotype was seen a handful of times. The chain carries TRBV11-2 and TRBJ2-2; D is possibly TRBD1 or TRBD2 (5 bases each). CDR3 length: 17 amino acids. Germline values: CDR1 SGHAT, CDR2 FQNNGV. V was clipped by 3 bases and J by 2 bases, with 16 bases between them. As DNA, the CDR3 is TGTGCCAGCAGCTTTCTGGCCGGGACGGAAAACACCGGGGAGCTGTTTTTT. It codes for CASSFLAGTENTGELFF.

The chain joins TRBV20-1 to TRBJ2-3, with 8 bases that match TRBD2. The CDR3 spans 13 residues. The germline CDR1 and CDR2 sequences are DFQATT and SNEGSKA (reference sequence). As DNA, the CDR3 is TGCGCCTCAGCGGGAGTGTCCACAGATACGCAGTATTTT. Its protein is CASAGVSTDTQYF.

CDR3 DNA: TGTGCCAGCAGCTTAGGGGAGGGTTACTACAATGAGCAGTACTTC. Its translation: CASSLGEGYYNEQYF. The chain carries TRBV11-2 and TRBJ2-5; 7 bases map to TRBD2. CDR1 SGHAT and CDR2 FQNNGV come from the germline V gene. The junction had 13 bases not matched to a gene; V was cut back by 1 base and J by 11 bases. This CDR3 has 15 amino acids.

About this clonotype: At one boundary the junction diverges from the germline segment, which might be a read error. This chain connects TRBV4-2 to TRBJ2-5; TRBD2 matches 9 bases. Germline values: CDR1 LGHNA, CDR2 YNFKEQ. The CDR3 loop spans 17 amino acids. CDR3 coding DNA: TGTGCCAGCAACCAAGATGAGAGTAGCGGGGGCCTCAGTGAGCAGTACTTC. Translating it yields CASNQDESSGGLSEQYF.

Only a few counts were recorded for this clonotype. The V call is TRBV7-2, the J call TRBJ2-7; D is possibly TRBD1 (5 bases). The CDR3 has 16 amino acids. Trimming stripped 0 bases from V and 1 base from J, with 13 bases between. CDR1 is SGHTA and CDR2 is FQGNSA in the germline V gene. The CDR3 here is CASSLAWDRGSYEQYF. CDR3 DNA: TGTGCCAGCAGCTTAGCGTGGGATAGGGGATCCTACGAGCAGTACTTC.

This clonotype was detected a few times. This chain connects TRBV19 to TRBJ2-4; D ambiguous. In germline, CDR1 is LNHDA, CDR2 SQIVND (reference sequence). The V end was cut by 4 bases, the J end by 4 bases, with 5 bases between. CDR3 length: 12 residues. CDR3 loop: CASSRRKNIQYF. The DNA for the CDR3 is TGTGCCAGTAGTAGGCGGAAAAACATTCAGTACTTC.

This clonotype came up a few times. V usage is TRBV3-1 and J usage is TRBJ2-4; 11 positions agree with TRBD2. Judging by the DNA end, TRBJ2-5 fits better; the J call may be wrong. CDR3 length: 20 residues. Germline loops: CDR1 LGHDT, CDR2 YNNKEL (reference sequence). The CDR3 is CASSQDTGLAGYLFIETQYF. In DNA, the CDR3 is TGTGCCAGCAGCCAAGATACAGGACTAGCGGGTTATTTGTTTATAGAGACCCAGTACTTC.

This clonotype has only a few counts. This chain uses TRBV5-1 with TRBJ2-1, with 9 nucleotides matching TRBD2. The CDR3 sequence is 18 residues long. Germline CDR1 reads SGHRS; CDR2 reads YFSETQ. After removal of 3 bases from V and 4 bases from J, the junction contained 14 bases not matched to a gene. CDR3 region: CASSSFPPAGGGYNEQFF. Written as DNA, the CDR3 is TGCGCCAGCAGCTCATTTCCCCCAGCGGGAGGTGGTTACAATGAGCAGTTCTTC.

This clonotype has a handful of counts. The CDR3 DNA follows: TGTGCCAGCAGTTTACTAGCCCTCAAAGTAGATACGCAGTATTTT. This translates into CASSLLALKVDTQYF. V and J are TRBV12-3 or TRBV12-4 and TRBJ2-3; D perhaps matches TRBD2 (5 bases). V dropped 2 bases and J dropped 5 bases, with 14 bases sitting between them. The CDR3 runs to 15 residues.

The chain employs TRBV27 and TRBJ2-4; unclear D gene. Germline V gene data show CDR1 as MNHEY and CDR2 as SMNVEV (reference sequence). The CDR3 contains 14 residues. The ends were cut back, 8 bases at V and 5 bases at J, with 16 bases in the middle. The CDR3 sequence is CASALYSAENIQYF. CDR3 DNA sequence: TGTGCCAGCGCCCTCTACAGTGCCGAAAACATTCAGTACTTC.

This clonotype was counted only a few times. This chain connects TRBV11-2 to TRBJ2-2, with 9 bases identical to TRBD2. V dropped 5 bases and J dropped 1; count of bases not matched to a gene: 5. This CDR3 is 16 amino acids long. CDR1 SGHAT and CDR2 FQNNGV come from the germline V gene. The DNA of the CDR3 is TGTGCCAGCAGCGAACGGACTAGCGAGAACACCGGGGAGCTGTTTTTT. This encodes CASSERTSENTGELFF.

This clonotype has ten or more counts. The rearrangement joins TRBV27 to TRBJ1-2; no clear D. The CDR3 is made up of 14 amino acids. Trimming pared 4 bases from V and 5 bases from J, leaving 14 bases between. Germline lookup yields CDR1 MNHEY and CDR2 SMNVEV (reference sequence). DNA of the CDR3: TGTGCCAGCAGTTCCGGACTGGAACCTTATGGCTACACCTTC. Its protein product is CASSSGLEPYGYTF.

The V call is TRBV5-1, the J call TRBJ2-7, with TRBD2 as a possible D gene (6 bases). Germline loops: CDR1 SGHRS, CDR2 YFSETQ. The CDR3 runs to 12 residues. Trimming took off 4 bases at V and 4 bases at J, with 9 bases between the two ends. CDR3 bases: TGCGCCAGCAGCGGTGGGAGGTACGAGCAGTACTTC. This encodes CASSGGRYEQYF.

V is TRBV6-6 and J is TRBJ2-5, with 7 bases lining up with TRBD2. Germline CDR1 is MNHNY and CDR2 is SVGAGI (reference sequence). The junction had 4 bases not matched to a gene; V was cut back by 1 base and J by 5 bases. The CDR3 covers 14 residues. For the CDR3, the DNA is TGTGCCAGCAGTTACTGGCGGGAGTGGGAGACCCAGTACTTC. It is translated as CASSYWREWETQYF.

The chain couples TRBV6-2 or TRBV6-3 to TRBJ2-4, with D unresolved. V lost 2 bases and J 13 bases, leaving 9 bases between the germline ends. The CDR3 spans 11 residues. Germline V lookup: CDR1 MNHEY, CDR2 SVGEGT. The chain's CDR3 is CASSYAKEQYF. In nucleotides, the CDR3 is TGTGCCAGCAGTTACGCGAAGGAGCAGTACTTC.

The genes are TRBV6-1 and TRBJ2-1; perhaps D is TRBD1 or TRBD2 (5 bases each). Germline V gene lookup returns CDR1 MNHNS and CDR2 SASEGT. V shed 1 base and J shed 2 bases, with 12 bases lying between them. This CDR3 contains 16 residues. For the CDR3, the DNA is TGTGCCAGCAGTGAAGAGGGACGCCCGCCCTACAATGAGCAGTTCTTC. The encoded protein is CASSEEGRPPYNEQFF.

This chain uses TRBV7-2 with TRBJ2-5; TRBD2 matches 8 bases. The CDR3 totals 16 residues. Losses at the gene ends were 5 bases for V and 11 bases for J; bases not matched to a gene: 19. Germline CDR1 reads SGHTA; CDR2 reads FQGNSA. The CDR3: CASSVTPGLGLSEQYF. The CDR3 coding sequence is TGTGCCAGCAGCGTTACTCCGGGACTAGGACTATCGGAGCAGTACTTC.

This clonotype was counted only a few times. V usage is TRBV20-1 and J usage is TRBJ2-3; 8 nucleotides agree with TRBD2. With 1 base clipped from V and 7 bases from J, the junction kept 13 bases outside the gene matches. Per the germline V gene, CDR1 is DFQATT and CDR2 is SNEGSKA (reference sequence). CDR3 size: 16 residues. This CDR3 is CSARGKGTSYRYTQYF. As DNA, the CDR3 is TGCAGTGCTAGAGGAAAAGGGACTAGTTATAGATATACGCAGTATTTT.